Listed here are 19 T cell receptor beta chains from one sample, sequenced in a study of identical twins. TCRdb passed the 5' RACE reads through MiXCR, listing each CDR3 protein once. This sample carries 200,000 to 300,000 distinct CDR3 sequences, roughly 13% of them seen once, and the ten largest clones take about 3.9%. The same sample was also used in a study of yellow fever vaccine responses in identical twins.

The sample consisted of memory (CD45RO+) T cells sorted from blood. These receptors came from a woman between 18 and 30 years old in good health.

This chain links TRBV19 with TRBJ2-5; tentatively, D is TRBD2 (6 bases). The CDR3 consists of 14 residues. Germline V gene lookup returns CDR1 LNHDA and CDR2 SQIVND (reference sequence). CDR3 sequence reads: CATKPGLMHETQYF. The CDR3 bases are TGTGCAACTAAACCGGGACTTATGCATGAGACCCAGTACTTC.

In its sample, this clonotype was seen many times. The V and J genes are TRBV20-1 and TRBJ2-7; TRBD1 aligns across 7 bases. The CDR3 extends over 13 amino acids. The germline gives CDR1 DFQATT, CDR2 SNEGSKA (reference sequence). V shed 6 bases and J 2 bases; nucleotides not matched to a gene: 7. DNA for the CDR3: TGCAGTGCAACAAGACAGGGCCCCTACGAGCAGTACTTC. It codes for CSATRQGPYEQYF.

This clonotype was seen ten or more times. The chain carries TRBV7-2 and TRBJ1-6, with D possibly TRBD1 on 5 matching bases. The CDR3 spans 15 residues. V was pared by 1 base and J by 6 bases, with 10 bases between. The germline V gene has CDR1 SGHTA and CDR2 FQGNSA. The CDR3 loop is CASSLGLQVNSPLHF. CDR3 nucleotides: TGTGCCAGCAGCTTAGGTCTACAGGTTAATTCACCCCTCCACTTT.

J is TRBJ2-5 and V is TRBV20-1, with 8 bases that match TRBD2. With 3 bases clipped from V and 5 bases from J, the junction kept 14 bases outside the gene matches. The CDR3 is made up of 16 amino acids. Germline-derived CDR1 and CDR2 are DFQATT and SNEGSKA (reference sequence). The CDR3 loop is CSASSWPAGVRETQYF. The CDR3 DNA follows: TGCAGTGCTAGTTCCTGGCCAGCGGGGGTCCGGGAGACCCAGTACTTC.

The chain recombines TRBV12-3 or TRBV12-4 with TRBJ2-2; D may be TRBD1 (6 bases). This CDR3 is built from 15 residues. Trimming took 6 bases from V and 4 from J, leaving 15 bases between them. The CDR3 bases are TGTGCCAGCAGACTAGGACAGTCGGCCACCGGGGAGCTGTTTTTT. Its protein product is CASRLGQSATGELFF.

The chain is built from TRBV7-3 and TRBJ2-2; perhaps TRBD2 as D (5 bases). This CDR3 is 14 amino acids long. V lost 5 bases, J lost 5 bases, and 12 bases lay in between. Per germline, CDR1 SGHTA and CDR2 FQGTGA. CDR3 coding DNA: TGTGCCAGCAGCAGCCCACTAGGAACCGGGGAGCTGTTTTTT. It yields the protein CASSSPLGTGELFF.

This clonotype was recorded at least ten times. The V gene is TRBV7-9, the J gene TRBJ1-4; no reliable D call. The CDR3 runs 12 residues. Germline V CDR1 and CDR2: SEHNR, FQNEAQ (reference sequence). With 1 base removed from V and 10 bases from J, the gap between germline ends came to 7 bases. The CDR3 reads CASSLDTGKLFF. The CDR3 region has the DNA TGTGCCAGCAGCTTAGACACTGGAAAACTGTTTTTT.

This clonotype was seen many times. The gene calls are TRBV4-2 and TRBJ2-3; 10 bases agree with TRBD1. The junction had 9 bases not matched to a gene; V was cut back by 3 bases and J by 0 bases. Germline-derived CDR1 and CDR2 are LGHNA and YNFKEQ. The CDR3 consists of 18 residues. The CDR3 coding sequence is TGTGCCAGCAGCCATCCCAGTGACAGGGGGCTGAGCACAGATACGCAGTATTTT. This sequence encodes CASSHPSDRGLSTDTQYF.

The V gene is TRBV6-5, the J gene TRBJ2-3; 14 bases align to TRBD2. Germline CDR1 is MNHEY and CDR2 is SVGAGI. V shed 5 bases and J 10 bases; nucleotides not matched to a gene: 11. This CDR3 is built from 16 residues. CDR3 nucleotide sequence: TGTGCCAGCAGTCCCTCGACTAGCGGGGGGGCGACGGCGCAGTATTTT. Translated: CASSPSTSGGATAQYF.

The table lists this clonotype with many counts. V usage is TRBV5-1 and J usage is TRBJ2-3; D is undetermined. CDR1 is SGHRS and CDR2 is YFSETQ in the germline V gene. Deletions cut 0 bases from V and 0 bases from J, with 5 bases between. The CDR3 totals 14 residues. The CDR3 DNA follows: TGCGCCAGCAGCTTGGGAACTAGCACAGATACGCAGTATTTT. This sequence encodes CASSLGTSTDTQYF.

The gene calls are TRBV29-1 and TRBJ2-5; D not certain. This CDR3 has 13 residues. Trimming cost V 3 bases and J 2 bases, with 10 bases left between them. Germline CDR1 and CDR2: SQVTM and ANQGSEA. CDR3 sequence (DNA): TGCAGCGTTGAGGACGCAATACAAGAGACCCAGTACTTC. This codes for CSVEDAIQETQYF.

This chain's CDR3 is CAWSPVVVGRSYNEQFF. In nucleotides, the CDR3 is TGTGCCTGGAGTCCTGTGGTTGTGGGAAGGTCCTACAATGAGCAGTTCTTC. The chain links TRBV30 to TRBJ2-1; D remains ambiguous. The V end lost 2 bases, the J end lost 1 base, and 18 bases lay between the germline ends. The CDR3 runs 17 residues. Germline V lookup: CDR1 GTSNPN, CDR2 SVGIG (reference sequence). The full variable domain, completed using reference TRBV30 and TRBJ2-1, is SQTIHQWPATLVQPVGSPLSLECTVEGTSNPNLYWYRQAAGRGLQLLFYSVGIGQISSEVPQNLSASRPQDRQFILSSKKLLLSDSGFYLCAWSPVVVGRSYNEQFFGPGTRLTVL.

The J gene is TRBJ2-2, the V gene TRBV7-8; no clear D. Germline assignment: CDR1 SGHVS and CDR2 FQNEAQ. Between the trimmed V and J ends, which lost 5 bases and 7 bases, there was a span of 11 bases. CDR3 length: 13 residues. The CDR3 sequence is CASSKAPIGELFF. CDR3 nucleotides: TGTGCCAGCAGCAAGGCCCCCATCGGGGAGCTGTTTTTT. Combining the CDR3 with reference TRBV7-8 and TRBJ2-2 gives the whole variable domain GAGVSQSPRYKVAKRGQDVALRCDPISGHVSLFWYQQALGQGPEFLTYFQNEAQLDKSGLPSDRFFAERPEGSVSTLKIQRTQQEDSAVYLCASSKAPIGELFFGEGSRLTVL.

The chain employs TRBV7-2 and TRBJ2-5; no reliable D call. The CDR3 sequence is 15 residues long. V lost 2 bases, J lost 2 bases, and 12 bases lay in between. Germline CDR1 reads SGHTA; CDR2 reads FQGNSA. The CDR3: CASSLQGTEQETQYF. DNA for the CDR3: TGTGCCAGCAGCTTACAAGGCACAGAACAAGAGACCCAGTACTTC. The full variable domain, its missing parts supplied by reference TRBV7-2 and TRBJ2-5, is GAGVSQSPSNKVTEKGKDVELRCDPISGHTALYWYRQSLGQGLEFLIYFQGNSAPDKSGLPSDRFSAERTGGSVSTLTIQRTQQEDSAVYLCASSLQGTEQETQYFGPGTRLLVL.

This clonotype was seen only a few times. The chain is built from TRBV7-9 and TRBJ2-7; D possibly matches TRBD1 or TRBD2 (5 bases each). The V and J ends lost 5 bases and 5 bases respectively, with 16 bases between them. Germline lookup yields CDR1 SEHNR and CDR2 FQNEAQ (reference sequence). CDR3 length: 14 amino acids. DNA for the CDR3: TGTGCCAGCAGCCCGGGGTGGGGGACGAACGAGCAGTACTTC. Its protein is CASSPGWGTNEQYF.

This clonotype was detected many times. The chain is built from TRBV18 and TRBJ2-3, with D possibly being TRBD2 (5 bases). The length of the CDR3 is 14 residues. Trimming cost V 0 bases and J 7 bases, with 11 bases left between them. CDR1 is KGHSH and CDR2 is LQKENI in the germline V gene. In nucleotides, the CDR3 is TGTGCCAGCTCACCACCGACTGAGGGAAATACGCAGTATTTT. It codes for CASSPPTEGNTQYF.

This clonotype was observed at least ten times. This chain's CDR3 is CASSLDGGVQGNPYTDTQYF. The CDR3 bases are TGTGCCAGCAGCTTAGATGGAGGGGTACAGGGGAATCCTTACACAGATACGCAGTATTTT. The chain uses TRBV11-2 and TRBJ2-3; tentative D call: TRBD1 (7 bases). Germline-derived CDR1 and CDR2 are SGHAT and FQNNGV. V was cut by 0 bases and J by 2 bases, with 24 bases left in between. The CDR3 is made up of 20 amino acids. The full variable domain, completed using reference TRBV11-2 and TRBJ2-3, is EAGVAQSPRYKIIEKRQSVAFWCNPISGHATLYWYQQILGQGPKLLIQFQNNGVVDDSQLPKDRFSAERLKGVDSTLKIQPAKLEDSAVYLCASSLDGGVQGNPYTDTQYFGPGTRLTVL.

V usage is TRBV4-2 and J usage is TRBJ2-6, with D maybe TRBD1 (5 bases). The CDR3 has 15 amino acids. Trimming took 1 base from V and 4 from J, leaving 8 bases between them. Germline V gives CDR1 LGHNA, CDR2 YNFKEQ. CDR3 DNA: TGTGCCAGCAGCCAAGGGGGCTCGGGGGCCAACGTCCTGACTTTC. Translating gives CASSQGGSGANVLTF.

The chain couples TRBV4-1 to TRBJ2-7, with a weak D call TRBD2 (5 bases). CDR3 size: 14 residues. V lost 1 base to trimming and J lost 7 bases, with 14 bases between them. In germline, CDR1 is MGHRA, CDR2 YSYEKL. CDR3: CASSQVGARGEQYF. CDR3 sequence (DNA): TGCGCCAGCAGCCAAGTTGGTGCCCGGGGTGAGCAGTACTTC.